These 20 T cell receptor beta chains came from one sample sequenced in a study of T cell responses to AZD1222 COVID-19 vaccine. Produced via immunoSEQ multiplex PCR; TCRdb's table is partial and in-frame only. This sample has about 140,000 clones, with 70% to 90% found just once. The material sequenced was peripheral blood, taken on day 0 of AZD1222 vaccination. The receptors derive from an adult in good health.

CDR3 loop: CASSVGQGSPEQYF. The DNA of the CDR3 is TGTGCCAGCAGCGTGGGACAGGGTAGCCCCGAGCAGTACTTC. V gene TRBV7-7 combines with J gene TRBJ2-7; 9 bases agree with TRBD1. Unmatched junction bases numbered 8, after V lost 5 bases and J lost 6 bases. CDR1 and CDR2 (germline): SSHAT, FNYEAQ (reference sequence). This CDR3 has 14 amino acids.

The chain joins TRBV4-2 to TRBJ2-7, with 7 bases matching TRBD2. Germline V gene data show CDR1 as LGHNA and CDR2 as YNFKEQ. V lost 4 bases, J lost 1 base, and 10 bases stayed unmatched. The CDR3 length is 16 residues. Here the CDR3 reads CASSRGGQGGSYEQYF. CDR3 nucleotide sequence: TGTGCCAGCAGCCGGGGGGGTCAGGGAGGATCCTACGAGCAGTACTTC.

CDR3 in amino acids: CASSPRQGEGETQYF. The DNA of the CDR3 is TGTGCCAGCAGCCCCAGACAGGGAGAGGGAGAGACCCAGTACTTC. V and J are TRBV3-1 (or the pseudogene TRBV3-2) and TRBJ2-5, with 7 bases lining up with TRBD1. After removal of 4 bases from V and 4 bases from J, the junction contained 9 bases not matched to a gene. Germline CDR1 reads LGHDT; CDR2 reads YNNKEL (reference sequence). The length of the CDR3 is 15 residues.

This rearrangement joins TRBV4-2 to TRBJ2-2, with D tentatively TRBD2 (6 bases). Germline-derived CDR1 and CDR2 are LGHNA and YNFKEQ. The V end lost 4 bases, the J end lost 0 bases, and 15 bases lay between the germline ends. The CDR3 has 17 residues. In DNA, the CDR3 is TGTGCCAGCAGCCGCACGGGACTGGCGACGAACACCGGGGAGCTGTTTTTT. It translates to CASSRTGLATNTGELFF.

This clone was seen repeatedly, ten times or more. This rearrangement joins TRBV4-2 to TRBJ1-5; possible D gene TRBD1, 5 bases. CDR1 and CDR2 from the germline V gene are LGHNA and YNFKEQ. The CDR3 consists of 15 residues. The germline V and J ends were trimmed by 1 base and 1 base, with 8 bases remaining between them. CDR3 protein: CASSQGTPSNQPQHF. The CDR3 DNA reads TGTGCCAGCAGCCAAGGGACACCCAGCAATCAGCCCCAGCATTTT.

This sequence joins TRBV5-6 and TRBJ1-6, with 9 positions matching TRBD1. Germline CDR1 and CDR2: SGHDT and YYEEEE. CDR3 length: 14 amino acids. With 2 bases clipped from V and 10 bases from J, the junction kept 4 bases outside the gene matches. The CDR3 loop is CASSFGQGSSPLHF. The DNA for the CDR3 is TGTGCCAGCAGCTTCGGACAGGGGTCATCACCCCTCCACTTT.

CDR3 in amino acids: CASSQPLRGRRNTEAFF. Written as DNA, the CDR3 is TGCGCCAGCAGCCAACCTCTGCGGGGAAGGAGGAACACTGAAGCTTTCTTT. The genes are TRBV4-1 and TRBJ1-1; D ambiguous. This CDR3 has 17 residues. The germline V and J ends were trimmed by 2 bases and 1 base, with 17 bases remaining between them. CDR1 MGHRA and CDR2 YSYEKL come from the germline V gene.

CDR3 in amino acids: CASSRGPVPQETQYF. The CDR3 DNA follows: TGTGCCAGCAGCCGGGGACCGGTACCCCAAGAGACCCAGTACTTC. The chain has TRBV5-8 and TRBJ2-5; either TRBD1 or TRBD2 may fit D (5 bases each). This CDR3 comprises 15 residues. Germline V gene data show CDR1 as SGHTS and CDR2 as YDEGEE. V was clipped by 4 bases and J by 1 base, with 14 bases between them.

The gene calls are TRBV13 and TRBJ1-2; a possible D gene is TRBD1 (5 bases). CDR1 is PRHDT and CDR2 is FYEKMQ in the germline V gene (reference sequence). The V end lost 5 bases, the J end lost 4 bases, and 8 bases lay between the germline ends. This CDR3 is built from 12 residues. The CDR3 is CASSTGTYGYTF. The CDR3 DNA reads TGTGCCAGCAGCACCGGGACCTATGGCTACACCTTC.

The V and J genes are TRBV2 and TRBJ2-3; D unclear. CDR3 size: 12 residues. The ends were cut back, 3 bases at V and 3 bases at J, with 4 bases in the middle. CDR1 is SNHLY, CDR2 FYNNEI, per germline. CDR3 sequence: CASSETTDTQYF. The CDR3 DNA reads TGTGCCAGCAGTGAGACGACAGATACGCAGTATTTT.

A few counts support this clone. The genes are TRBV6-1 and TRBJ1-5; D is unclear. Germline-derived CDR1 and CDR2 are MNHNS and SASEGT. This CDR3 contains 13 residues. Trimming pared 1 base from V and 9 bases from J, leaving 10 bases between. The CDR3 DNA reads TGTGCCAGCAGTGAAGAACCCGGAGCGCCCCAGCATTTT. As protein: CASSEEPGAPQHF.

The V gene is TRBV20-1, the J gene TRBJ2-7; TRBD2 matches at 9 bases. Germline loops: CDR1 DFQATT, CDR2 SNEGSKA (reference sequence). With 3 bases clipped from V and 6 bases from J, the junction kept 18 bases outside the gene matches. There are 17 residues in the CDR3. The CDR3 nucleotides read TGCAGTGCTAGTTATTCGGGACCCGGGACTAGCTTTACCGAGCAGTACTTC. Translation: CSASYSGPGTSFTEQYF.

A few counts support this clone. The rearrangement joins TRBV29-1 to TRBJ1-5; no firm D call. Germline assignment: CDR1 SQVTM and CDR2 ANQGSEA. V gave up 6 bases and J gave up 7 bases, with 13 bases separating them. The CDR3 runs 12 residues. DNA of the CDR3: TGCAGCGTCGGAGATTTGGAGCAGCCCCAGCATTTT. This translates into CSVGDLEQPQHF.

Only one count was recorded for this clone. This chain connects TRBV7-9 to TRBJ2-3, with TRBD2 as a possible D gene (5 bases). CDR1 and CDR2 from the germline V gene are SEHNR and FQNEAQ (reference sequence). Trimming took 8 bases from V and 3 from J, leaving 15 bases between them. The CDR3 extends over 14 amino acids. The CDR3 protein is CASPGGEGTDTQYF. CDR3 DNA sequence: TGTGCCAGCCCTGGAGGAGAGGGAACAGATACGCAGTATTTT.

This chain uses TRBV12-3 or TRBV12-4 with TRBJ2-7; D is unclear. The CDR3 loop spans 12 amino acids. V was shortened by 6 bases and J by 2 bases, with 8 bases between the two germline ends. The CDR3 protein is CASSLGTYEQYF. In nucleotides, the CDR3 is TGTGCCAGCAGCCTAGGTACCTACGAGCAGTACTTC.

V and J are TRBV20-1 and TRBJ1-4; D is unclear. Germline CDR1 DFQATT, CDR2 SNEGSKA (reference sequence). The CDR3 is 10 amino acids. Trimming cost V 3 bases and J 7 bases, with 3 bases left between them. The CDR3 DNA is TGCAGTGCTAGTATTGAAAAACTGTTTTTT. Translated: CSASIEKLFF.

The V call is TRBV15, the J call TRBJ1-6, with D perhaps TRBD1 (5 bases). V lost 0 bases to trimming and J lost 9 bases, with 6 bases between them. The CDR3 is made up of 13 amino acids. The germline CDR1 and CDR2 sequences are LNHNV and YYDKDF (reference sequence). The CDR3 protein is CATSRERGSPLHF. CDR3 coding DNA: TGTGCCACCAGCAGAGAGAGGGGTTCACCCCTCCACTTT.

The DNA of the CDR3 is TGTGCCAGCAGTTACTCAGGGGGTTTCGGCACTGAAGCTTTCTTT. Translating gives CASSYSGGFGTEAFF. The chain uses TRBV6-6 and TRBJ1-1, with D possibly being TRBD1 (6 bases). This CDR3 is 15 amino acids long. Per the germline V gene, CDR1 is MNHNY and CDR2 is SVGAGI (reference sequence). The V end lost 0 bases, the J end lost 4 bases, and 12 bases lay between the germline ends.

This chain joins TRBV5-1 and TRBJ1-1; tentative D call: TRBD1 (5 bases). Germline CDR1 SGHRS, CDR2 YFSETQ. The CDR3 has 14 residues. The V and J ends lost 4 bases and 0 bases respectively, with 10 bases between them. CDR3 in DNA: TGCGCCAGCAGCCGACAGTTAATGAACACTGAAGCTTTCTTT. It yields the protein CASSRQLMNTEAFF.

The CDR3 nucleotides are TGTGCCAGCAGTGAACGACTTCTCTCCTACAATGAGCAGTTCTTC. Amino acids: CASSERLLSYNEQFF. This chain links TRBV2 with TRBJ2-1; unclear D gene. Germline-derived CDR1 and CDR2 are SNHLY and FYNNEI. This CDR3 spans 15 amino acids. V was pared by 2 bases and J by 0 bases, with 8 bases between. The full variable domain, with the rest looked up from reference TRBV2 and TRBJ2-1, is EPEVTQTPSHQVTQMGQEVILRCVPISNHLYFYWYRQILGQKVEFLVSFYNNEISEKSEIFDDQFSVERPDGSNFTLKIRSTKLEDSAMYFCASSERLLSYNEQFFGPGTRLTVL.